This paragraph reports one T cell receptor beta chain. Its target is not known. Indicated treatment: approximately nine-day PBMC culture with coronavirus spike peptide pools or control peptides (ViraFEST assay). Germline V lookup: CDR1 MNHNS, CDR2 SASEGT. Trimming left V 0 bases short and J 7 bases short, with 12 bases between. CDR3 size: 14 residues. The data originate from a study of vaccination and CD4 T cells after COVID-19. The Oncomine TCR Beta short-read assay was applied to DNA of cultured CD4+ T cells. TCRdb reanalysed the PCR reads using MiXCR and keeps one entry per CDR3 protein. The sample shows around 20,000 distinct CDR3 sequences, 55% to 60% of them seen only once. The study's findings and limits: Going from about 22 to 38, median SARS-CoV-2-reactive clonotypes did not rise significantly.

This sample comprised CD4+ T cells from blood, cultured in vitro, obtained after SARS-CoV-2 vaccination. The chain combines TRBV6-1 with TRBJ1-2; D is perhaps TRBD1 (5 bases). This clonotype was obtained from a human donor who had recovered from COVID-19. The CDR3 DNA follows: TGTGCCAGCAGTGAAGCTCGGCAGGGAAGTGGCTACACCTTC. It yields the protein CASSEARQGSGYTF.